Listed below are T cell receptor beta chains from one sample, sequenced in a study of blood T cell repertoires in COVID-19. Sequencing used immunoSEQ multiplex PCR; TCRdb keeps in-frame clones, though not all of them. The sample consists of hundreds of thousands of clones, about 90% of them appearing once. Sequencing input: peripheral blood. These receptors were obtained from a man in his sixties who had recovered from COVID-19. The CDR3 runs from the conserved cysteine through the conserved F or W. The D gene is left open where the match is weak. Size tells how often a clone was seen (once, few, many) or the class of an expanded clone, and some rows leave it out.

CASSLVPGQSSYEQYF	TGCGCCAGCAGCTTGGTCCCGGGACAGTCCTCCTACGAGCAGTACTTC	TRBV5-1	TRBJ2-7	-	TRBD1
CASSGKGQGASNQPQHF	TGTGCCAGCAGTGGAAAAGGACAGGGGGCAAGCAATCAGCCCCAGCATTTT	TRBV6-1	TRBJ1-5	-	TRBD1
CASRSPSAGTGIYGYTF	TGTGCCAGCAGGTCCCCATCGGCCGGGACAGGCATCTATGGCTACACCTTC	TRBV27	TRBJ1-2	once	TRBD1
CASSQEGSFAPQFF	TGCGCCAGCAGCCAGGAGGGCTCCTTCGCTCCCCAGTTCTTC	TRBV5-1	TRBJ2-1	-	-
CASSSSGASGLKAFF	TGTGCCAGCAGCTCCAGTGGGGCTTCCGGCCTTAAAGCTTTCTTT	TRBV11-2	TRBJ1-1	-	-
CASSFGLAGGSSYEQYF	TGTGCCAGCAGTTTTGGACTAGCGGGTGGGAGCTCCTACGAGCAGTACTTC	TRBV28	TRBJ2-7	-	TRBD2
CASSVGDEQYF	TGTGCCAGCAGCGTTGGAGACGAGCAGTACTTC	TRBV9	TRBJ2-7	-	-
CASSILRQASGTGELFF	TGTGCCAGTAGTATCCTTCGACAGGCCTCGGGAACCGGGGAGCTGTTTTTT	TRBV19	TRBJ2-2	-	-
CAISDHRTGVNTGELFF	TGTGCCATCAGTGACCATAGGACAGGGGTGAACACCGGGGAGCTGTTTTTT	TRBV10-3	TRBJ2-2	-	TRBD1
CASSQLQGRTEAFF	TGTGCCAGCAGCCAATTACAGGGGAGGACTGAAGCTTTCTTT	TRBV3-1/TRBV3-2	TRBJ1-1	-	TRBD1
CASSLVALRTGGRGYTF	TGTGCCAGCAGCTTGGTAGCACTGAGGACAGGGGGCCGTGGCTACACCTTC	TRBV5-6	TRBJ1-2	few	TRBD1
CASSYQAGGGNTIYF	TGTGCCAGCAGCTACCAGGCGGGGGGAGGAAACACCATATATTTT	TRBV5-5	TRBJ1-3	-	-
CASSKGPKNTEAFF	TGTGCCAGTAGTAAGGGGCCTAAGAACACTGAAGCTTTCTTT	TRBV19	TRBJ1-1	-	-
CASSLALGAGYGYTF	TGTGCCAGCAGCTTAGCTTTGGGGGCAGGGTATGGCTACACCTTC	TRBV11-2	TRBJ1-2	-	-
CASSRSPGSSPLHF	TGTGCCAGCAGCCGAAGTCCAGGAAGCTCACCCCTCCACTTT	TRBV6-5	TRBJ1-6	-	-
CASSSQGVNSPLHF	TGTGCCAGCAGCTCACAGGGTGTTAATTCACCCCTCCACTTT	TRBV2	TRBJ1-6	-	-
CASSYALDTQYF	TGTGCCAGCAGTTACGCACTAGATACGCAGTATTTT	TRBV6-5	TRBJ2-3	-	-
CASSPGQGGTPLHF	TGTGCCAGCAGCCCCGGACAGGGCGGCACACCCCTCCACTTT	TRBV7-2	TRBJ1-6	-	TRBD1
CASSLSGFSNQPQHF	TGTGCCAGCAGTTTATCGGGGTTTAGCAATCAGCCCCAGCATTTT	TRBV28	TRBJ1-5	-	-
CASSQDSRSAGPRFGTQYF	TGTGCCAGCAGCCAAGATAGTCGGTCAGCGGGGCCCCGGTTCGGTACGCAGTATTTT	TRBV4-2	TRBJ2-3	-	TRBD2
CASSQTETGVPNTEAFF	TGTGCCAGCAGCCAGACAGAGACAGGGGTCCCGAACACTGAAGCTTTCTTT	TRBV3-1/TRBV3-2	TRBJ1-1	-	TRBD1
CASSLGGQGADTQYF	TGCGCCAGCAGCTTGGGAGGACAGGGAGCAGATACGCAGTATTTT	TRBV5-1	TRBJ2-3	-	TRBD1
CSVERFYGYTF	TGCAGCGTTGAGAGGTTCTATGGCTACACCTTC	TRBV29-1	TRBJ1-2	-	-
CSVAAGSDSPLHF	TGCAGCGTTGCGGCAGGGTCAGACTCACCCCTCCACTTT	TRBV29-1	TRBJ1-6	-	-
CASSMTGGASYNEQFF	TGTGCCAGCAGCATGACAGGGGGCGCGTCCTACAATGAGCAGTTCTTC	TRBV7-9	TRBJ2-1	-	TRBD1
CASSLRGQNTEAFF	TGTGCCAGCAGCCTCCGGGGACAGAACACTGAAGCTTTCTTT	TRBV5-6	TRBJ1-1	-	-
CASSQDASGGTDTQYF	TGTGCCAGCAGCCAAGATGCTAGCGGGGGTACAGATACGCAGTATTTT	TRBV4-2	TRBJ2-3	-	TRBD2
CASSGSPGFLAFF	TGTGCCAGCAGTGGGTCCCCAGGGTTTTTAGCTTTCTTT	TRBV2	TRBJ1-1	-	-
CGTYREYEQYF	TGTGGGACTTACAGGGAGTACGAGCAGTACTTC	TRBV25-1	TRBJ2-7	-	-